The 29 T cell receptor beta chains below come from one sample, sequenced in a study of cytomegalovirus exposure and HLA in healthy donors. Primers included in the PCR were 60 Vbeta and 13 Jbeta primers. Sequencing was performed with immunoSEQ multiplex PCR; in TCRdb, only in-frame clones are kept and a portion is missing. The table includes around 130,000 clones, approximately 85% detected once. The sequenced material came from PBMCs. The receptors derive from a woman under 40 in good health and CMV-seropositive.

The gene calls are TRBV6-1 and TRBJ1-3; 7 nucleotides align to TRBD1. The V segment lost 3 bases and the J segment 4 bases; nucleotides outside the gene matches: 0. This CDR3 region has 13 residues. CDR1 is MNHNS, CDR2 SASEGT, per germline. CDR3 sequence (DNA): TGTGCCAGCAGTGAGGACAGGGGAAACACCATATATTTT. Protein product: CASSEDRGNTIYF.

The CDR3 reads CASTPGQLNTEAFF. The CDR3 DNA reads as TGTGCCAGTACCCCGGGACAGCTGAACACTGAAGCTTTCTTT. J is TRBJ1-1 and V is TRBV19; 7 nucleotides agree with TRBD1. The CDR3 loop spans 14 amino acids. Losses at the gene ends were 7 bases for V and 0 bases for J; bases not matched to a gene: 5. Germline CDR1 reads LNHDA; CDR2 reads SQIVND (reference sequence).

A note on this clone: An end of the junction does not agree with germline; a read error may underlie this. The rearrangement uses TRBV4-1 and TRBJ1-1; D uncertain. The CDR3 is 11 amino acids. CDR1 MGHRA and CDR2 YSYEKL come from the germline V gene. The CDR3 DNA reads TGCGCCAGCAGCCAAGATCGTCGGGTGATCTTT. Amino acid sequence: CASSQDRRVIF.

The chain couples TRBV10-3 to TRBJ2-1; 9 bases map to TRBD2. The germline V gene encodes CDR1 ENHRY and CDR2 SYGVKD. The junction had 16 bases not matched to a gene; V was cut back by 0 bases and J by 7 bases. The CDR3 is made up of 19 amino acids. CDR3 protein: CAISESMAGGPSLGNEQFF. CDR3 bases: TGTGCCATCAGTGAGTCGATGGCGGGAGGGCCTTCCTTGGGGAATGAGCAGTTCTTC.

The gene calls are TRBV29-1 and TRBJ2-3; D not certain. Deletions cut 0 bases from V and 4 bases from J, with 5 bases between. The CDR3 consists of 12 residues. From germline, CDR1 is SQVTM and CDR2 ANQGSEA. As DNA, the CDR3 is TGCAGCGTTGAAGATCCCTCAGATACGCAGTATTTT. Amino acid sequence: CSVEDPSDTQYF.

The rearrangement joins TRBV14 to TRBJ2-2; the D is unclear. Germline CDR1 SGHDN, CDR2 FVKESK. V shed 3 bases and J shed 7 bases, with 9 bases lying between them. The CDR3 is 13 amino acids. The CDR3 region has the DNA TGTGCCAGCAGCCAGCACTTGATCGGGGAGCTGTTTTTT. Protein: CASSQHLIGELFF.

The CDR3 DNA is TGTGCCAGCAGGGAGACGGCAGGGGCCCTCTATGGCTACACCTTC. It codes for CASRETAGALYGYTF. V usage is TRBV5-4 and J usage is TRBJ1-2; TRBD1 is a possible D gene (6 bases). Germline CDR1 SGHNT, CDR2 YYREEE (reference sequence). The CDR3 covers 15 residues. V lost 5 bases to trimming and J lost 4 bases, with 18 bases between them. Full variable domain (remainder filled in from reference TRBV5-4 and TRBJ1-2): ETGVTQSPTHLIKTRGQQVTLRCSSQSGHNTVSWYQQALGQGPQFIFQYYREEENGRGNFPPRFSGLQFPNYSSELNVNALELDDSALYLCASRETAGALYGYTFGSGTRLTVV.

The chain carries TRBV5-6 and TRBJ1-1; possible D gene TRBD1, 6 bases. CDR3 length: 15 residues. Trimming removed 4 bases from V and 7 bases from J, with 20 bases in between. Germline CDR1 SGHDT, CDR2 YYEEEE. Here the CDR3 DNA reads TGTGCCAGCAGCGAGGGGGGGAGTTGGCCAGGTGAAGCTTTCTTT. This gives the protein CASSEGGSWPGEAFF.

This clone appeared a few times. The chain joins TRBV6-5 to TRBJ2-5; TRBD2 might be the D (6 bases). CDR3 size: 15 residues. Trimming took off 7 bases at V and 5 bases at J, with 20 bases between the two ends. Per the germline V gene, CDR1 is MNHEY and CDR2 is SVGAGI. In DNA form, the CDR3 reads TGTGCCAGCATCCGCGGGACTGGCGTAGGGGAGACCCAGTACTTC. Encoded protein: CASIRGTGVGETQYF.

The rearrangement joins TRBV7-8 to TRBJ1-5; 10 bases align to TRBD1. Germline loops: CDR1 SGHVS, CDR2 FQNEAQ. This CDR3 spans 15 amino acids. J gave up 5 bases and V 4 bases, and 5 bases lay outside the gene matches. This CDR3 is CASSSGTGEDQPQHF. DNA of the CDR3: TGTGCCAGCAGCTCCGGGACAGGGGAAGATCAGCCCCAGCATTTT.

The chain uses TRBV2 and TRBJ2-7; 7 bases align to TRBD1. The CDR3 runs to 12 residues. Germline V gene lookup returns CDR1 SNHLY and CDR2 FYNNEI. V shed 6 bases, J shed 7 bases, and the junction held 6 bases outside the gene matches. Here the CDR3 DNA reads TGTGCCAGCAGGGGACAGTCGAGGGAGCAGTACTTC. This gives the protein CASRGQSREQYF.

The rearrangement joins TRBV6-1 to TRBJ2-7, with D possibly being TRBD2 (5 bases). The CDR3 contains 12 residues. Germline V lookup: CDR1 MNHNS, CDR2 SASEGT. Trimming removed 2 bases at V and 4 bases at J, with 6 bases between. CDR3 sequence reads: CASSEIAYEQYF. CDR3 bases: TGTGCCAGCAGTGAAATAGCGTACGAGCAGTACTTC.

The rearrangement uses TRBV19 and TRBJ1-4; D unresolved. Germline CDR1 reads LNHDA; CDR2 reads SQIVND (reference sequence). The CDR3 consists of 15 residues. Trimming pared 8 bases from V and 2 bases from J, leaving 15 bases between. The CDR3 is CASLLLAGTNEKLFF. In nucleotides, the CDR3 is TGTGCCAGTCTCCTCCTCGCGGGGACTAATGAAAAACTGTTTTTT.

This rearrangement joins TRBV2 to TRBJ1-1, with 9 bases that match TRBD1. Germline V gene data show CDR1 as SNHLY and CDR2 as FYNNEI. The J segment lost 4 bases and the V segment lost 11 bases, leaving 8 bases of the junction unmatched. The CDR3 runs 13 residues. As DNA, the CDR3 is TGTGCCGCCTGGGACAGGGTGAGCACTGAAGCTTTCTTT. Translated: CAAWDRVSTEAFF. Full variable domain (rest looked up from reference TRBV2 and TRBJ1-1): EPEVTQTPSHQVTQMGQEVILRCVPISNHLYFYWYRQILGQKVEFLVSFYNNEISEKSEIFDDQFSVERPDGSNFTLKIRSTKLEDSAMYFCAAWDRVSTEAFFGQGTRLTVV.

This chain joins TRBV18 and TRBJ2-5, with 7 bases matching TRBD2. The end of the DNA aligns better with TRBJ2-7, so the J call may be wrong. Germline V lookup: CDR1 KGHSH, CDR2 LQKENI. This CDR3 has 16 residues. The CDR3 protein is CASSLSSGASSYEQYF. For the CDR3, the DNA is TGTGCCAGCTCACTGTCAAGCGGGGCTTCCTCCTACGAGCAGTACTTC.

The chain's CDR3 is CASKGQASSYEQYF. In nucleotides, the CDR3 is TGTGCCAGCAAGGGACAGGCTAGCTCCTACGAGCAGTACTTC. This chain links TRBV6-5 with TRBJ2-7; 8 bases line up with TRBD1. CDR1 is MNHEY, CDR2 SVGAGI, per germline. The CDR3 extends over 14 amino acids. Trimming took 7 bases from V and 0 from J; bases not matched to a gene: 5.

The rearrangement joins TRBV10-2 to TRBJ2-1, with unresolved D. V was shortened by 4 bases and J by 0 bases, with 10 bases between the two germline ends. This CDR3 has 15 residues. Germline lookup yields CDR1 WSHSY and CDR2 SAAADI. DNA of the CDR3: TGCGCCAGCAGTGTTAATCTCCCCTCCTACAATGAGCAGTTCTTC. Amino acid sequence: CASSVNLPSYNEQFF.

The CDR3 coding sequence is TGTGCCAGTGGGGACAGAGGGTCCAACGTCCTGACTTTC. Protein sequence: CASGDRGSNVLTF. V gene TRBV11-2 combines with J gene TRBJ2-6; TRBD1 matches at 7 bases. Germline-derived CDR1 and CDR2 are SGHAT and FQNNGV. The CDR3 length is 13 residues. With 9 bases clipped from V and 8 bases from J, the junction kept 7 bases outside the gene matches.

The chain links TRBV7-9 to TRBJ2-7; 8 bases map to TRBD2. The V segment lost 3 bases and the J segment 2 bases; nucleotides outside the gene matches: 6. From germline, CDR1 is SEHNR and CDR2 FQNEAQ (reference sequence). The CDR3 runs 15 residues. The CDR3: CASSFLAGFTYEQYF. The CDR3, as DNA: TGTGCCAGCAGCTTTTTAGCGGGATTTACCTACGAGCAGTACTTC.

V is TRBV5-1 and J is TRBJ2-7; D is ambiguous. Germline CDR1 is SGHRS and CDR2 is YFSETQ. Trimming took off 0 bases at V and 2 bases at J, with 9 bases between the two ends. CDR3 length: 14 amino acids. CDR3 coding DNA: TGCGCCAGCAGCTTGGACCCGGGTCCCTACGAGCAGTACTTC. It translates to CASSLDPGPYEQYF.

This sequence joins TRBV4-1 and TRBJ1-1; maybe TRBD1 (5 bases). V was shortened by 3 bases and J by 3 bases, with 8 bases between the two germline ends. The germline V gene encodes CDR1 MGHRA and CDR2 YSYEKL. This CDR3 is 13 amino acids long. The CDR3 is CASSHEGDTEAFF. The CDR3 DNA reads as TGCGCCAGCAGCCATGAAGGGGACACTGAAGCTTTCTTT.

The chain combines TRBV7-9 with TRBJ2-1; D perhaps matches TRBD2 (7 bases). Trimming shortened V by 1 base and J by 8 bases, and 12 bases separated the two germline ends. Germline CDR1 reads SEHNR; CDR2 reads FQNEAQ (reference sequence). The CDR3 covers 14 residues. The CDR3 sequence: CASSLEGGSHEQFF. CDR3 nucleotides: TGTGCCAGCAGCTTAGAGGGGGGGTCCCATGAGCAGTTCTTC.

The rearrangement uses TRBV19 and TRBJ2-6, with D possibly matching TRBD2 (6 bases). Germline loops: CDR1 LNHDA, CDR2 SQIVND (reference sequence). The V gene lost 3 bases and the J gene lost 2 bases, with 8 bases spanning the gap. CDR3 size: 15 residues. The CDR3 loop is CASSIWRAGANVLTF. For the CDR3, the DNA is TGTGCCAGTAGTATTTGGAGGGCTGGGGCCAACGTCCTGACTTTC.

This chain links TRBV19 with TRBJ1-5, with D maybe TRBD1 (6 bases). The V gene's germline CDR1 is LNHDA and CDR2 SQIVND (reference sequence). The CDR3 has 15 amino acids. The V and J ends lost 5 bases and 2 bases respectively, with 13 bases between them. For the CDR3, the DNA is TGTGCCAGTAGTCCAGGGGTTTTGGGCAATCAGCCCCAGCATTTT. Translated: CASSPGVLGNQPQHF. The full variable domain, completed using reference TRBV19 and TRBJ1-5, is DGGITQSPKYLFRKEGQNVTLSCEQNLNHDAMYWYRQDPGQGLRLIYYSQIVNDFQKGDIAEGYSVSREKKESFPLTVTSAQKNPTAFYLCASSPGVLGNQPQHFGDGTRLSIL.

V gene TRBV28 combines with J gene TRBJ1-3, with 12 nucleotides matching TRBD1. This CDR3 comprises 16 residues. Per the germline V gene, CDR1 is MDHEN and CDR2 is SYDVKM. V dropped 2 bases and J dropped 2; count of bases not matched to a gene: 1. The CDR3 loop reads CASSLGDRGPGNTIYF. CDR3 coding DNA: TGTGCCAGCAGTTTAGGGGACAGGGGGCCTGGAAACACCATATATTTT.

The chain couples TRBV10-3 to TRBJ1-6, with a possible D match to TRBD1 (6 bases). Per the germline V gene, CDR1 is ENHRY and CDR2 is SYGVKD. The V end lost 2 bases, the J end lost 10 bases, and 12 bases lay between the germline ends. CDR3 length equals 14 residues. CDR3 amino acids: CAISETGMPSPLHF. As DNA, the CDR3 is TGTGCCATCAGTGAGACAGGGATGCCCTCACCCCTCCACTTT.

The chain recombines TRBV20-1 with TRBJ2-3; no clear D. V lost 0 bases to trimming and J lost 6 bases, with 4 bases between them. The CDR3 runs 11 residues. The germline V gene encodes CDR1 DFQATT and CDR2 SNEGSKA (reference sequence). CDR3 sequence reads: CSARDYDTQYF. Here the CDR3 DNA reads TGCAGTGCTAGAGATTATGATACGCAGTATTTT.

The rearrangement uses TRBV7-9 and TRBJ1-2; 7 positions agree with TRBD1. CDR1 and CDR2 (germline): SEHNR, FQNEAQ (reference sequence). This CDR3 is built from 12 residues. Losses at the gene ends were 5 bases for V and 7 bases for J; bases not matched to a gene: 4. CDR3 region: CASSRDRVGYTF. CDR3 in DNA: TGTGCCAGCAGCCGTGACAGGGTTGGCTACACCTTC.

V gene TRBV27 combines with J gene TRBJ2-7; the D is unclear. V was trimmed by 2 bases and J by 3 bases, leaving 8 bases between them. This CDR3 is 13 amino acids long. CDR1 and CDR2 (germline): MNHEY, SMNVEV (reference sequence). CDR3 sequence: CASSLSRNYEQYF. The CDR3 DNA reads as TGTGCCAGCAGTTTAAGCAGGAACTACGAGCAGTACTTC.